This is a list of T cell receptor beta chains from one sample in a study of spatial heterogeneity in lung cancer. TCRdb re-called the 5' RACE reads with MiXCR, one entry per CDR3 protein. Among 10,000 to 11,000 distinct CDR3 sequences listed, less than 25% were seen once. The sequenced sample was PBMCs, obtained at surgery. The receptors stem from a female donor with early-stage non-small cell lung cancer. The CDR3 runs from the conserved cysteine through the conserved F or W. A D gene is named only where the DNA matches it firmly. Some rows mark clone size as missing; the rest say once, few, many or name a class of expanded clone.

v_gene	d_gene	j_gene	abundance	CDR3nt	CDR3aa
TRBV28	-	TRBJ1-1	-	TGTGCCAGCAGATATAACCCGGACACCTTTTTGTGGGGCACTGAAGCTTTCTTT	CASRYNPDTFLWGTEAFF
TRBV20-1	TRBD1	TRBJ1-6	few	TGCAGTGCACCACGGACAGGGTCCGATAATTCACCCCTCCACTTT	CSAPRTGSDNSPLHF
TRBV7-9	-	TRBJ1-6	-	TGTGCCAGCGGGCAGGGAGGTTCACCCCTCCACTTT	CASGQGGSPLHF
TRBV9	-	TRBJ2-3	few	TGTGCCAGCAGCGTAGAGGGCACAGATACGCAGTATTTT	CASSVEGTDTQYF
TRBV5-8	TRBD1	TRBJ2-4	many	TGTGCCAGCAACGAGGGACCAGGACAGGAAAACATTCAGTACTTC	CASNEGPGQENIQYF
TRBV20-1	-	TRBJ1-2	few	TGCAGTGCTAGCCCATATGGCTACACCTTC	CSASPYGYTF
TRBV2	TRBD2	TRBJ2-1	few	TGTGCCAGCAGTGCCGCTAGCGGGAGCAATGAGCAGTTCTTC	CASSAASGSNEQFF
TRBV29-1	TRBD2	TRBJ2-3	few	TGCAGCGTTGTAGCGGGGGATACGCAGTATTTT	CSVVAGDTQYF
TRBV5-1	-	TRBJ2-1	few	TGCGCCAGCAGCTTGGGTGACTCCTACAATGAGCAGTTCTTC	CASSLGDSYNEQFF
TRBV7-2	TRBD2	TRBJ2-1	many	TGTGCCAGCAGCTTTTCCCTGTCGGGAGGGTATTACAATGAGCAGTTCTTC	CASSFSLSGGYYNEQFF
TRBV4-1	-	TRBJ2-1	few	TGCGCCAGCAGCCCACCTTCCCCACGGGGTATGAGCAATGAGCAGTTCTTC	CASSPPSPRGMSNEQFF
TRBV20-1	TRBD1	TRBJ2-1	-	TGCAGTGCTAGATTTCGGGACAGGGGGTTCTATGAGCAGTTCTTC	CSARFRDRGFYEQFF
TRBV19	TRBD2	TRBJ2-7	-	TGTGCCAGTAGTATAGAGCGGACTAGCGGGGTTTCCTACGAGCAGTACTTC	CASSIERTSGVSYEQYF
TRBV6-5	TRBD1	TRBJ1-2	-	TGTGCCAGCAGTTCCGGGACAGCGATGTATGGCTACACCTTC	CASSSGTAMYGYTF
TRBV7-3	-	TRBJ2-1	-	TGTGCCAGCAGCTTAACAGCGGATGGGTACAATGAGCAGTTCTTC	CASSLTADGYNEQFF
TRBV6-2/TRBV6-3	-	TRBJ2-7	medium-sized	TGTGCCAGCAGTGAATCCTCACAGGGCCCCTCCTACGAGCAGTACTTC	CASSESSQGPSYEQYF
TRBV5-1	-	TRBJ2-3	-	TGCGCCAGCAGCATCGAGCGGAGCACAGATACGCAGTATTTT	CASSIERSTDTQYF
TRBV19	-	TRBJ2-7	-	TGTGCCAGTAGTAGGGGACCCGACCGACTCTACGAGCAGTACTTC	CASSRGPDRLYEQYF
TRBV6-5	TRBD2	TRBJ2-3	-	TGTGCCAGCAGTTACGGCAGCGGGAGGGGCACAGATACGCAGTATTTT	CASSYGSGRGTDTQYF
TRBV6-1	TRBD2	TRBJ2-1	large	TGTGCCAGCAGTGAAGATGAGCGGGAGTTCTACAATGAGCAGTTCTTC	CASSEDEREFYNEQFF
TRBV12-3/TRBV12-4	-	TRBJ1-3	-	TGTGCCAGCAGTGCAAAATGGGGGACTGGAAACACCATATATTTT	CASSAKWGTGNTIYF